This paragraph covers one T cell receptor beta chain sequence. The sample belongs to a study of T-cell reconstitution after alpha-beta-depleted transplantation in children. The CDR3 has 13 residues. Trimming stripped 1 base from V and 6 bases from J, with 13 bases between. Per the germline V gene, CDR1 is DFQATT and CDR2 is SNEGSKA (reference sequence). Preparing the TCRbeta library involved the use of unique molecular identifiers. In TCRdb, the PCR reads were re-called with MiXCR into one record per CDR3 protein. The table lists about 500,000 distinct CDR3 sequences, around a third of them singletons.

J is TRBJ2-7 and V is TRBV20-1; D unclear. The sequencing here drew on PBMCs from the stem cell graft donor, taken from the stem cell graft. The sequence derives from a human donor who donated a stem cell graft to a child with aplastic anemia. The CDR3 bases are TGCAGTGCTAGAGGACTCCCACGCTCCGAGCAGTACTTC. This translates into CSARGLPRSEQYF.